This T cell receptor (beta chain) was observed in a study of blood T cell repertoires in COVID-19. Study-wide background: Donors in the United States, Italy and Spain gave samples during acute or convalescent COVID-19. The cDNA or gDNA used as material had been derived from T cells, B-cell-depleted T cells, or PBMCs.

Source study methods: It was from reference gene primer amplification that nucleated cell counts were estimated. Profiling relied on immunoSEQ multiplex PCR, and the TCRdb table lists in-frame clones only, not all of them. V and J calls and clone size come straight from that table; D and trimming were deduced from the DNA. Among about 180,000 clones listed, about 88% were seen once. CDR1 MNHEY and CDR2 SVGEGT come from the germline V gene. The CDR3 extends over 13 amino acids. Deletions cut 6 bases from V and 7 bases from J, with 15 bases between. The genes are TRBV6-2 or TRBV6-3 and TRBJ1-2; weak D call: TRBD1 (6 bases). The sequenced sample consisted of peripheral blood. The TCR comes from a man between 18 and 35 years old who had recovered from COVID-19. The CDR3 region is CASSPGVFGGYTF. The CDR3 nucleotides are TGTGCCAGCAGCCCAGGGGTGTTTGGTGGCTACACCTTC.